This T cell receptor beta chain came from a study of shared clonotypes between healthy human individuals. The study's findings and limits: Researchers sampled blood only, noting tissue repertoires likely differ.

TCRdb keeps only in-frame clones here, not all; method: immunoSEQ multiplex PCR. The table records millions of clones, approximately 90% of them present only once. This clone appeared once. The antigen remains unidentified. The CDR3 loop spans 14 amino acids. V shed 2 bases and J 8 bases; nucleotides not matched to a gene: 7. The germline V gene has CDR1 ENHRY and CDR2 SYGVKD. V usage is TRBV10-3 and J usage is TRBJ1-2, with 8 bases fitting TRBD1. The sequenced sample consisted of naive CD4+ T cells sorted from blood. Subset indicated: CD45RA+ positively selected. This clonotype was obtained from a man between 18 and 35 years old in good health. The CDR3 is CAISETRTGTGYTF. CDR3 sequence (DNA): TGTGCCATCAGTGAGACCCGGACAGGGACGGGCTACACCTTC.